This T cell receptor beta chain appears in the sequencing data of a study of OX40 agonist ivuxolimab in advanced cancers. Findings and caveats of the study: Within 6 weeks, CD4+ and CD8+ blood T cells expanded clonally at 0.1 to 3.0 mg/kg.

CDR1 is LGHNA and CDR2 is YNFKEQ in the germline V gene. The CDR3 length is 12 residues. Trimming stripped 0 bases from V and 11 bases from J, with 8 bases between. A remark on this clone: Its antigen is unknown.

The method was immunoSEQ multiplex PCR; TCRdb's version includes in-frame clones alone and lacks a portion of them. The repertoire holds 60,000 to 75,000 clones, with about 83% as singletons. This receptor was identified in an adult with an advanced solid tumor such as melanoma, head and neck, liver or kidney cancer. The specimen was CD4+ or CD8+ T cells sorted from blood, collected in a trial of the OX40 agonist ivuxolimab. V gene TRBV4-2 combines with J gene TRBJ2-1, with D maybe TRBD2 (6 bases). The CDR3 sequence is CASSQEGGQQFF. CDR3 nucleotides: TGTGCCAGCAGCCAAGAGGGGGGTCAGCAGTTCTTC.